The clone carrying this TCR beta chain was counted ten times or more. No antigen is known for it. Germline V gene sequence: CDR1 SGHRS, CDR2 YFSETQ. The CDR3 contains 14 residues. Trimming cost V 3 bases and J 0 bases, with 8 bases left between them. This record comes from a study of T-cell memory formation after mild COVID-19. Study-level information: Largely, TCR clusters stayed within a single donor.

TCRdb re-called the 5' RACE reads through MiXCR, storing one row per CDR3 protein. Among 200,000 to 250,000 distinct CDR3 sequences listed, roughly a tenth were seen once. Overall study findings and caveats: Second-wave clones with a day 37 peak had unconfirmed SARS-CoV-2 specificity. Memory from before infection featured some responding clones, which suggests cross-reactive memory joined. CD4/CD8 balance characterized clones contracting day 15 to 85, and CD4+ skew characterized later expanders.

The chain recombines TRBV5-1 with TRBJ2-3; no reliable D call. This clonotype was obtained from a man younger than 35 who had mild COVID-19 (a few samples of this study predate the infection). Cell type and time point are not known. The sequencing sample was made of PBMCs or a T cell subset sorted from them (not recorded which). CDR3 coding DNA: TGCGCCAGCAGCTCGGACGGGAGCACAGATACGCAGTATTTT. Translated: CASSSDGSTDTQYF.